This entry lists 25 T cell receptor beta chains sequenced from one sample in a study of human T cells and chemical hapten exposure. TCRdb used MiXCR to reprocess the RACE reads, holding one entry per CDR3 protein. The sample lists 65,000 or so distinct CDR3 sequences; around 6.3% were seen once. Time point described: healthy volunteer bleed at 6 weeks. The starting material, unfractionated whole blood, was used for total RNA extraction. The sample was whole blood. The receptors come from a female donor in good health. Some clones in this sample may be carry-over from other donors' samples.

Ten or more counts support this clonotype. CDR3 in amino acids: CSARLGRGAYEQYF. CDR3 coding DNA: TGCAGTGCTAGGTTGGGGCGGGGGGCCTACGAGCAGTACTTC. The V call is TRBV20-1, the J call TRBJ2-7, with 8 bases matching TRBD2. CDR3 length: 14 residues. J gave up 2 bases and V 3 bases, and 6 bases lay outside the gene matches. Germline V gene lookup returns CDR1 DFQATT and CDR2 SNEGSKA (reference sequence).

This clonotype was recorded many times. The CDR3 sequence is CASRRGSGNTEAFF. CDR3 bases: TGTGCCAGCAGGAGGGGGTCGGGGAACACTGAAGCTTTCTTT. This rearrangement joins TRBV7-8 to TRBJ1-1; D might be TRBD1 (6 bases). V lost 6 bases and J 1 base, leaving 12 bases between the germline ends. The germline gives CDR1 SGHVS, CDR2 FQNEAQ. The CDR3 length is 14 residues. Based on the CDR3 plus reference TRBV7-8 and TRBJ1-1, the full variable domain is GAGVSQSPRYKVAKRGQDVALRCDPISGHVSLFWYQQALGQGPEFLTYFQNEAQLDKSGLPSDRFFAERPEGSVSTLKIQRTQQEDSAVYLCASRRGSGNTEAFFGQGTRLTVV.

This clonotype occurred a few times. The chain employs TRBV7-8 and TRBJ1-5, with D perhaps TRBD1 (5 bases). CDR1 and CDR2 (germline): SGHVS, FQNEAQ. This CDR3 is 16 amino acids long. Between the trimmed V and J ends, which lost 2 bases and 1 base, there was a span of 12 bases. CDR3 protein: CASSLNRFRSNQPQHF. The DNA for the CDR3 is TGTGCCAGCAGCTTAAACAGGTTTCGGAGCAATCAGCCCCAGCATTTT.

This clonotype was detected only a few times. CDR3 DNA: TGTGCCAGCAGCCCCCACCGACAGACCCGAGAGCAGTTCTTC. Protein sequence: CASSPHRQTREQFF. The V gene is TRBV12-3 or TRBV12-4, the J gene TRBJ2-1; perhaps TRBD1 as D (5 bases). The CDR3 consists of 14 residues. V lost 6 bases and J lost 10, with 19 bases in between.

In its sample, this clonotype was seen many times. The CDR3 sequence is CASRKVAGIVTEAFF. The CDR3 bases are TGTGCCAGCAGGAAGGTCGCAGGGATAGTTACTGAAGCTTTCTTT. This chain connects TRBV6-5 to TRBJ1-1; tentatively, D is TRBD1 (5 bases). The CDR3 covers 15 residues. The V and J ends lost 6 bases and 5 bases respectively, with 19 bases between them. The germline V gene has CDR1 MNHEY and CDR2 SVGAGI.

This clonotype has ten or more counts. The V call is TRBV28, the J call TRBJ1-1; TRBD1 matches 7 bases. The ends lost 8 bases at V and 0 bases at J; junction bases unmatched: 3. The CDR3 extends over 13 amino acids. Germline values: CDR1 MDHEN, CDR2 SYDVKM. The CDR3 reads CASPGQVNTEAFF. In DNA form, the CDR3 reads TGTGCCAGCCCCGGACAGGTGAACACTGAAGCTTTCTTT.

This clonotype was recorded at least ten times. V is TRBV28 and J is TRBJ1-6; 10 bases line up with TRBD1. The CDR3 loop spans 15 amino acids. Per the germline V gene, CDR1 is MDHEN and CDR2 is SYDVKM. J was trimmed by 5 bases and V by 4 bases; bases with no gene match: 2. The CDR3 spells CASSSGQGDNSPLHF. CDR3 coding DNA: TGTGCCAGCAGTTCTGGACAGGGGGATAATTCACCCCTCCACTTT. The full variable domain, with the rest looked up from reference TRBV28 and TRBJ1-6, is DVKVTQSSRYLVKRTGEKVFLECVQDMDHENMFWYRQDPGLGLRLIYFSYDVKMKEKGDIPEGYSVSREKKERFSLILESASTNQTSMYLCASSSGQGDNSPLHFGNGTRLTVT.

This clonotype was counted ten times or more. Here the CDR3 DNA reads TGTGCCAGCAGCCCAGACAGCACAGATACGCAGTATTTT. Amino acids: CASSPDSTDTQYF. The V and J genes are TRBV7-2 and TRBJ2-3; D not certain. This CDR3 comprises 13 residues. Germline V lookup: CDR1 SGHTA, CDR2 FQGNSA. V was trimmed by 5 bases and J by 0 bases, leaving 6 bases between them.

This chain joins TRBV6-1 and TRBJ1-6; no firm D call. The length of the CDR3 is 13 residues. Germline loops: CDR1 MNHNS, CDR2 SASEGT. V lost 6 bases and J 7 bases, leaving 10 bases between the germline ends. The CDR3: CASRFGKNSPLHF. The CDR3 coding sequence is TGTGCCAGCAGGTTCGGAAAGAATTCACCCCTCCACTTT.

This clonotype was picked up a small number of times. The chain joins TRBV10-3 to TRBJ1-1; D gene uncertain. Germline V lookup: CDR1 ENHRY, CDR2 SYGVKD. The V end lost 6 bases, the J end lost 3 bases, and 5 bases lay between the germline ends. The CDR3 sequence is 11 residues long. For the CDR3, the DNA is TGTGCCATCAGCGATTACACTGAAGCTTTCTTT. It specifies CAISDYTEAFF.

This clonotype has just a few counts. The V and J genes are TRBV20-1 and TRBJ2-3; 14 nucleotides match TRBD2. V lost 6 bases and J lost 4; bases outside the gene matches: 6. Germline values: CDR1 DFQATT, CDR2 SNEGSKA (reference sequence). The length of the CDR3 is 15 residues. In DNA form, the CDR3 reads TGCAGTGCCGACGGGACTAGCGGGAGAGCAGATACGCAGTATTTT. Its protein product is CSADGTSGRADTQYF.

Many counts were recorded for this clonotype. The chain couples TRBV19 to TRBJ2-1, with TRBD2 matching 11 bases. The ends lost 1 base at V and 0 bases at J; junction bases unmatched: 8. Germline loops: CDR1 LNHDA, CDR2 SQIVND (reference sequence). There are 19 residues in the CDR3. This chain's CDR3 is CASSIVRLAGPVSYNEQFF. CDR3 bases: TGTGCCAGTAGTATAGTCAGACTAGCGGGACCAGTCTCCTACAATGAGCAGTTCTTC.

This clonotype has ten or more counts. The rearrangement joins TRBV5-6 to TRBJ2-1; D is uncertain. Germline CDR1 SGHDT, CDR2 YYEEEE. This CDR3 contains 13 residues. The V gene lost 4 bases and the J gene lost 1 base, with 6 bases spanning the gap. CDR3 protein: CASSPRSYNEQFF. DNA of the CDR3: TGTGCCAGCAGCCCGCGGTCCTACAATGAGCAGTTCTTC.

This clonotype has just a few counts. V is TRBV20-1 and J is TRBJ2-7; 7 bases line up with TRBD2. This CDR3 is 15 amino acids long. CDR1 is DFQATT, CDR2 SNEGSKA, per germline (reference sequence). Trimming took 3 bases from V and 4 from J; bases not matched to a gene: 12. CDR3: CSARDLREFQYEQYF. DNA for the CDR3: TGCAGTGCTAGGGACTTGCGGGAGTTTCAATACGAGCAGTACTTC.

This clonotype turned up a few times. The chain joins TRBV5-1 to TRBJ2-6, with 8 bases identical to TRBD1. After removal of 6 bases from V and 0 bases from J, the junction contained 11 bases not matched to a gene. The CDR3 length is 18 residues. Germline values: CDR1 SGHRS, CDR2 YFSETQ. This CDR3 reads CASTQGGQVPSGANVLTF. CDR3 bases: TGCGCCAGCACGCAGGGGGGACAGGTCCCCTCTGGGGCCAACGTCCTGACTTTC.

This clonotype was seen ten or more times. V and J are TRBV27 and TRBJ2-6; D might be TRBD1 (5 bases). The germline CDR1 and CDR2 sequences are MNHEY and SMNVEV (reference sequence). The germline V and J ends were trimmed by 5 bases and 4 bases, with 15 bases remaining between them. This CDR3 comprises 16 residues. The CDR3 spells CASSPLPGLGANVLTF. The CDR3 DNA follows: TGTGCCAGCAGTCCCCTCCCAGGGCTAGGGGCCAACGTCCTGACTTTC.

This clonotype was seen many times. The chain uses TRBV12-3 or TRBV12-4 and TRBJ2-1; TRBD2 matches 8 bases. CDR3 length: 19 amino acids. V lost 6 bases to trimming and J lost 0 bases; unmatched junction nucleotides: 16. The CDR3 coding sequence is TGTGCCAGCAGCCCCCTTCCGCGGGAGGACACCAGCTCCTACAATGAGCAGTTCTTC. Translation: CASSPLPREDTSSYNEQFF.

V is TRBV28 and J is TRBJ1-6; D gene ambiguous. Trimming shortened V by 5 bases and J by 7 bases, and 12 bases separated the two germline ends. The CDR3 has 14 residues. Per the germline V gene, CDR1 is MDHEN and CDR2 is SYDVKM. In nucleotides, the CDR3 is TGTGCCAGCAGTCGAATGAGGCGAAATTCACCCCTCCACTTT. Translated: CASSRMRRNSPLHF.

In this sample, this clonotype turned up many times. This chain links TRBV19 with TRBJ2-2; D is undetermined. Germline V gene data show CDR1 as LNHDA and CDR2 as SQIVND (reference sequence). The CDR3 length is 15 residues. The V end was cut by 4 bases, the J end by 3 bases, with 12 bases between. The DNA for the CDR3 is TGTGCCAGTAGTACGGTCGCGGAAGACACCGGGGAGCTGTTTTTT. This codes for CASSTVAEDTGELFF.

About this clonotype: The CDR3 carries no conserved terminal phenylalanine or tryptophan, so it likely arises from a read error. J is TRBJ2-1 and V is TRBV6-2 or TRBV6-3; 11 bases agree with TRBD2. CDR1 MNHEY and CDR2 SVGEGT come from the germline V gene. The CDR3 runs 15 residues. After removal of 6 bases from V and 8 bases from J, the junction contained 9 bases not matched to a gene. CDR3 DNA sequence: TGTGCCAGCAGGGCTAGCGGGAGGAGAGTCCATGAGCAGTTCTCC. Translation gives CASRASGRRVHEQFS.

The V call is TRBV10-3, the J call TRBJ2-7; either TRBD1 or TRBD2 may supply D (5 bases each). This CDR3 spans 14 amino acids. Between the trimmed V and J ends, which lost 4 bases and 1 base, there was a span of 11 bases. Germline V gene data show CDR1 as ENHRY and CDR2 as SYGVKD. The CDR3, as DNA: TGTGCCATCAGTGGGGACGACGGATCCTACGAGCAGTACTTC. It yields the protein CAISGDDGSYEQYF.

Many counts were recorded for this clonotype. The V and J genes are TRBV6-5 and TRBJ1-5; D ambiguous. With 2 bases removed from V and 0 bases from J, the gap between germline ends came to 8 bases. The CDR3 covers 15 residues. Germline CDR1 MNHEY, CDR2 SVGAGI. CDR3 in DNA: TGTGCCAGCAGTTACGGGTGGAATAGCAATCAGCCCCAGCATTTT. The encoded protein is CASSYGWNSNQPQHF.

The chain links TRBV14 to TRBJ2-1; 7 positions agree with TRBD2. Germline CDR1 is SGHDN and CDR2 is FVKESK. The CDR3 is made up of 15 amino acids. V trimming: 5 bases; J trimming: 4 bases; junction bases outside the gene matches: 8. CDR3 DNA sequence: TGTGCCAGCAGCTCCTGGCGGGAGACATACAATGAGCAGTTCTTC. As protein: CASSSWRETYNEQFF.

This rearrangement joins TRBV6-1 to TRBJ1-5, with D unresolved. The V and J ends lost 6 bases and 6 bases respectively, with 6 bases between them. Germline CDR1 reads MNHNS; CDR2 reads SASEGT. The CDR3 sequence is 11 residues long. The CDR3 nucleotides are TGTGCCAGCAGGCAGGCTCAGCCCCAGCATTTT. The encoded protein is CASRQAQPQHF.

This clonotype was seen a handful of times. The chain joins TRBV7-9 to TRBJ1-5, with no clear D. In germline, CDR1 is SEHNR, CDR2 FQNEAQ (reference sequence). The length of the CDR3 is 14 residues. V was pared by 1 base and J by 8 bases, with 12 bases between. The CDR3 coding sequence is TGTGCCAGCAGCTTAGAGGCCACGCGGGAGCCCCAGCATTTT. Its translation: CASSLEATREPQHF.